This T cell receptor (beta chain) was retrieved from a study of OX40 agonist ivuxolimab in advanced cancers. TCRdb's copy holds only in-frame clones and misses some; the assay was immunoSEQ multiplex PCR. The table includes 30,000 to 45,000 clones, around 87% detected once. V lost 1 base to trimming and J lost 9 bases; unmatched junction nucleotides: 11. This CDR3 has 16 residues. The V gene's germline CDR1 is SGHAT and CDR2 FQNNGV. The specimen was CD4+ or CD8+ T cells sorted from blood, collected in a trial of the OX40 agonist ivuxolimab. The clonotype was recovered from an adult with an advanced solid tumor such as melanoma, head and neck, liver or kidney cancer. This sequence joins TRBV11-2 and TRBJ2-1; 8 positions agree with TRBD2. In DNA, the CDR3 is TGTGCCAGCAGCTTAGGGGCCCGGGGACTAGGTACTGAGCAGTTCTTC. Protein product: CASSLGARGLGTEQFF.